The 28 T cell receptor beta chains in this list originate from one sample, sequenced in a study of blood T cell repertoires in COVID-19. Sequencing used immunoSEQ multiplex PCR; TCRdb keeps in-frame clones, though not all of them. Of approximately 210,000 clones in the sample, about 88% were seen once. Sequences were obtained from peripheral blood. These receptors all stem from a woman in her thirties or forties with acute or convalescent COVID-19.

Points on this clone: This sample also contains other DNA sequences that code for the same CDR3. This chain connects TRBV5-6 to TRBJ1-6, with 10 bases matching TRBD1. This CDR3 region has 14 residues. With 4 bases clipped from V and 10 bases from J, the junction kept 5 bases outside the gene matches. The germline V gene encodes CDR1 SGHDT and CDR2 YYEEEE. CDR3 in amino acids: CASSKGQGNSPLHF. Here the CDR3 DNA reads TGTGCCAGCAGCAAGGGACAGGGGAACTCACCCCTCCACTTT.

This chain links TRBV7-9 with TRBJ1-4; TRBD1 might be the D (5 bases). This CDR3 is 14 amino acids long. V lost 3 bases to trimming and J lost 5 bases, with 10 bases between them. The germline V gene encodes CDR1 SEHNR and CDR2 FQNEAQ (reference sequence). The CDR3 DNA is TGTGCCAGCAGCTTCGGGGGACTGAATGAAAAACTGTTTTTT. Its translation: CASSFGGLNEKLFF.

The chain combines TRBV6-5 with TRBJ2-5, with 12 bases fitting TRBD2. This CDR3 comprises 13 residues. Germline trimming cut 6 bases from V and 5 bases from J; bases unmatched to any gene: 1. Germline CDR1 reads MNHEY; CDR2 reads SVGAGI. The chain's CDR3 is CASRTSGGETQYF. CDR3 sequence (DNA): TGTGCCAGCAGGACTAGCGGGGGTGAGACCCAGTACTTC.

V usage is TRBV15 and J usage is TRBJ1-2, with a weak D call TRBD1 (5 bases). The V and J ends lost 1 base and 8 bases respectively, with 14 bases between them. Germline loops: CDR1 LNHNV, CDR2 YYDKDF (reference sequence). The CDR3 contains 14 residues. Here the CDR3 DNA reads TGTGCCACCAGCAGAGTTGGGGCAGGGTGGGGCTACACCTTC. Residues: CATSRVGAGWGYTF.

CDR3 in DNA: TGTGCCAGCAGCTTGAGGGGGTCGGAGACCCAGTACTTC. This encodes CASSLRGSETQYF. The gene calls are TRBV5-4 and TRBJ2-5, with D possibly being TRBD1 (6 bases). CDR3 length equals 13 residues. V lost 1 base, J lost 5 bases, and 9 bases lay in between. CDR1 and CDR2 from the germline V gene are SGHNT and YYREEE (reference sequence).

V gene TRBV4-1 combines with J gene TRBJ1-1; 10 nucleotides line up with TRBD1. Unmatched junction bases numbered 7, after V lost 3 bases and J lost 3 bases. CDR1 and CDR2 from the germline V gene are MGHRA and YSYEKL. The CDR3 runs to 16 residues. CDR3 sequence (DNA): TGCGCCAGCAGCCAGGGGACAGGGGCCTTGTACACTGAAGCTTTCTTT. Its protein is CASSQGTGALYTEAFF.

This clone was seen only once. The rearrangement joins TRBV29-1 to TRBJ1-5; maybe TRBD1 (6 bases). V was pared by 5 bases and J by 5 bases, with 16 bases between. The CDR3 spans 14 residues. From germline, CDR1 is SQVTM and CDR2 ANQGSEA. The CDR3 DNA follows: TGCAGCGTTATGACAGGTACGGGTGATCAGCCCCAGCATTTT. Residues: CSVMTGTGDQPQHF.

The V and J genes are TRBV4-2 and TRBJ2-1, with 8 positions matching TRBD2. V dropped 3 bases and J dropped 7; count of bases not matched to a gene: 8. The CDR3 loop spans 15 amino acids. Germline CDR1 LGHNA, CDR2 YNFKEQ. CDR3 region: CASSHSGGPLNEQFF. The CDR3 nucleotides are TGTGCCAGCAGCCACTCGGGGGGGCCTCTGAATGAGCAGTTCTTC.

This clone was detected only a few times. The chain has TRBV3-1 (or the pseudogene TRBV3-2) and TRBJ2-2; D gene uncertain. Trimming removed 2 bases from V and 3 bases from J, with 7 bases in between. There are 14 residues in the CDR3. Germline V gene data show CDR1 as LGHDT and CDR2 as YNNKEL (reference sequence). This CDR3 is CASSQLRYTGELFF. The CDR3 DNA reads TGTGCCAGCAGCCAATTGAGGTACACCGGGGAGCTGTTTTTT.

This chain links TRBV27 with TRBJ1-2; TRBD1 matches at 8 bases. The CDR3 is made up of 16 amino acids. J gave up 7 bases and V 3 bases, and 13 bases lay outside the gene matches. The germline CDR1 and CDR2 sequences are MNHEY and SMNVEV (reference sequence). DNA of the CDR3: TGTGCCAGCAGTTTGGGGGAGTCCAGGGGGCAGGGTGGCTACACCTTC. It specifies CASSLGESRGQGGYTF.

The chain employs TRBV10-3 and TRBJ1-6, with TRBD1 matching over 7 bases. There are 14 residues in the CDR3. Germline trimming cut 2 bases from V and 7 bases from J; bases unmatched to any gene: 2. CDR1 and CDR2 (germline): ENHRY, SYGVKD. The chain's CDR3 is CAISESRGNSPLHF. The CDR3 DNA follows: TGTGCCATCAGTGAGAGCAGGGGGAATTCACCCCTCCACTTT.

Many counts were recorded for this clone. The genes are TRBV27 and TRBJ2-3, with 7 bases that match TRBD2. CDR1 and CDR2 (germline): MNHEY, SMNVEV (reference sequence). The CDR3 has 15 residues. Trimming took 10 bases from V and 5 from J; bases not matched to a gene: 15. The chain's CDR3 is CATRVGAGRRDTQYF. The CDR3 DNA reads TGTGCCACCCGTGTTGGAGCGGGAAGAAGAGATACGCAGTATTTT.

The chain carries TRBV11-3 and TRBJ2-3; D possibly corresponds to TRBD2 (6 bases). The germline V gene encodes CDR1 SGHNT and CDR2 YENEEA. Trimming pared 5 bases from V and 13 bases from J, leaving 16 bases between. This CDR3 has 12 residues. CDR3 sequence (DNA): TGTGCCAGCAGCCAGGATCGGGGGAATGAGTATTTT. It codes for CASSQDRGNEYF. Using reference TRBV11-3 and TRBJ2-3 for the parts outside the CDR3, the full variable domain is EAGVVQSPRYKIIEKKQPVAFWCNPISGHNTLYWYLQNLGQGPELLIRYENEEAVDDSQLPKDRFSAERLKGVDSTLKIQPAELGDSAVYLCASSQDRGNEYFGPGTRLTVL.

This clone was detected only once. The chain links TRBV7-9 to TRBJ1-1, with D unclear. The germline V gene encodes CDR1 SEHNR and CDR2 FQNEAQ (reference sequence). The CDR3 is 11 amino acids. With 5 bases removed from V and 8 bases from J, the gap between germline ends came to 9 bases. CDR3 DNA sequence: TGTGCCAGCAGCCATACAAAGGAAGCTTTCTTT. Its translation: CASSHTKEAFF.

The chain carries TRBV3-1 (or the pseudogene TRBV3-2) and TRBJ2-2; D gene uncertain. This CDR3 has 13 residues. Deletions cut 3 bases from V and 2 bases from J, with 4 bases between. Per germline, CDR1 LGHDT and CDR2 YNNKEL (reference sequence). DNA for the CDR3: TGTGCCAGCAGCCACAGTAACACCGGGGAGCTGTTTTTT. This codes for CASSHSNTGELFF.

V is TRBV7-2 and J is TRBJ1-6, with D unclear. Germline V gene sequence: CDR1 SGHTA, CDR2 FQGNSA. Trimming removed 7 bases at V and 0 bases at J, with 7 bases between. The CDR3 sequence is 14 residues long. This chain's CDR3 is CASKQDSYNSPLHF. The CDR3 DNA sequence: TGTGCCAGCAAGCAGGACTCCTATAATTCACCCCTCCACTTT.

V is TRBV2 and J is TRBJ1-1; 7 bases match TRBD1. Germline-derived CDR1 and CDR2 are SNHLY and FYNNEI. Unmatched junction bases numbered 9, after V lost 6 bases and J lost 5 bases. This CDR3 has 14 amino acids. This chain's CDR3 is CASRGQLGRTEAFF. The CDR3 coding sequence is TGTGCCAGCAGGGGACAGCTGGGGAGGACTGAAGCTTTCTTT.

The chain joins TRBV5-1 to TRBJ1-1; unclear D gene. Trimming removed 3 bases at V and 1 base at J, with 10 bases between. The CDR3 contains 14 residues. Germline V gene sequence: CDR1 SGHRS, CDR2 YFSETQ. CDR3 residues: CASSSQTSNTEAFF. The CDR3 nucleotides read TGCGCCAGCAGCTCGCAGACATCGAACACTGAAGCTTTCTTT.

The rearrangement links TRBV27 to TRBJ1-2, with 11 nucleotides matching TRBD1. From germline, CDR1 is MNHEY and CDR2 SMNVEV (reference sequence). This CDR3 is 17 amino acids long. V lost 5 bases, J lost 5 bases, and 13 bases stayed unmatched. CDR3 region: CASSPTGQGGPRYGYTF. In nucleotides, the CDR3 is TGTGCCAGCAGTCCAACGGGACAGGGGGGGCCTAGATATGGCTACACCTTC.

The chain employs TRBV30 and TRBJ1-2, with D unclear. The germline V gene has CDR1 GTSNPN and CDR2 SVGIG (reference sequence). CDR3 size: 10 residues. V shed 5 bases and J shed 7 bases, with 8 bases lying between them. CDR3: CAWEGFGYTF. The CDR3 DNA sequence: TGTGCCTGGGAGGGTTTTGGCTACACCTTC.

The chain is built from TRBV5-1 and TRBJ2-5; possible D gene TRBD2, 6 bases. The CDR3 covers 16 residues. Germline V gives CDR1 SGHRS, CDR2 YFSETQ. V lost 4 bases and J 5 bases, leaving 21 bases between the germline ends. The CDR3 sequence: CASSGAGPGVAETQYF. As DNA, the CDR3 is TGCGCCAGCAGCGGGGCCGGGCCGGGGGTAGCGGAGACCCAGTACTTC. Variable domain in full (rest from reference TRBV5-1 and TRBJ2-5): KAGVTQTPRYLIKTRGQQVTLSCSPISGHRSVSWYQQTPGQGLQFLFEYFSETQRNKGNFPGRFSGRQFSNSRSEMNVSTLELGDSALYLCASSGAGPGVAETQYFGPGTRLLVL.

V gene TRBV10-3 combines with J gene TRBJ1-6; D uncertain. With 3 bases removed from V and 1 base from J, the gap between germline ends came to 13 bases. The CDR3 has 17 amino acids. Germline CDR1 reads ENHRY; CDR2 reads SYGVKD. The CDR3 spells CAISEGGVGSYNSPLHF. The CDR3 coding sequence is TGTGCCATCAGTGAAGGCGGGGTTGGATCCTATAATTCACCCCTCCACTTT.

For the CDR3, the DNA is TGTGCCAGTAGTATAGCGCTAGGCACAAACGCTGAAGCTTTCTTT. Translated: CASSIALGTNAEAFF. This sequence joins TRBV19 and TRBJ1-1; D is uncertain. The CDR3 is made up of 15 amino acids. Trimming took 1 base from V and 6 from J, leaving 15 bases between them. Germline V gene data show CDR1 as LNHDA and CDR2 as SQIVND (reference sequence).

The J gene is TRBJ1-2, the V gene TRBV28; 10 bases agree with TRBD1. Germline assignment: CDR1 MDHEN and CDR2 SYDVKM. The trim removed 6 bases at V and 2 bases at J, leaving 9 bases unmatched. The CDR3 extends over 16 amino acids. For the CDR3, the DNA is TGTGCCAGCAGCCCCACCCGGACAGGGGGGAACTATGGCTACACCTTC. Its protein is CASSPTRTGGNYGYTF.

The V call is TRBV7-2, the J call TRBJ1-1; D remains ambiguous. Germline V gene data show CDR1 as SGHTA and CDR2 as FQGNSA. This CDR3 is built from 13 residues. Trimming left V 4 bases short and J 2 bases short, with 8 bases between. CDR3 sequence reads: CASSSGVNTEAFF. CDR3 nucleotide sequence: TGTGCCAGCAGCTCCGGGGTAAACACTGAAGCTTTCTTT.

This rearrangement joins TRBV4-2 to TRBJ2-1; a possible D gene is TRBD2 (5 bases). Germline V gives CDR1 LGHNA, CDR2 YNFKEQ. The length of the CDR3 is 17 residues. V gave up 3 bases and J gave up 3 bases, with 18 bases separating them. The CDR3 here is CASSHHTLGLNYNEQFF. CDR3 sequence (DNA): TGTGCCAGCAGCCATCACACCCTCGGACTGAACTACAATGAGCAGTTCTTC.

The rearrangement joins TRBV10-1 to TRBJ2-1, with a weak D call TRBD2 (5 bases). The V gene lost 2 bases and the J gene lost 9 bases, with 11 bases spanning the gap. This CDR3 comprises 13 residues. Germline values: CDR1 WNHNN, CDR2 SYGVQD (reference sequence). DNA of the CDR3: TGCGCCAGCAGTGAGGGGTTGACTACTGAGCAGTTCTTC. Translated: CASSEGLTTEQFF.

This sequence joins TRBV11-2 and TRBJ1-6; TRBD1 agrees at 8 bases. Germline V gene sequence: CDR1 SGHAT, CDR2 FQNNGV. J gave up 4 bases and V 6 bases, and 2 bases lay outside the gene matches. This CDR3 has 14 residues. CDR3 coding DNA: TGTGCCAGCAGTCAGGGGGCATATAATTCACCCCTCCACTTT. This encodes CASSQGAYNSPLHF.